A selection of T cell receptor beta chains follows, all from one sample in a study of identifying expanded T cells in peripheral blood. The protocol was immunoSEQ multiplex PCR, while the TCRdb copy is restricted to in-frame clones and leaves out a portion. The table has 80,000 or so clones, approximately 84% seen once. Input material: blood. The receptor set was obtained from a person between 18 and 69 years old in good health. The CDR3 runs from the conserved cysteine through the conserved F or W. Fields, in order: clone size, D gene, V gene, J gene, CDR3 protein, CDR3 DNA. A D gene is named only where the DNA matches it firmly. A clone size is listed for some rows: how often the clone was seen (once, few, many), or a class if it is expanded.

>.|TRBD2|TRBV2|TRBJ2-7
CASTRLAGAGEQYF
TGTGCCAGCACACGGCTAGCGGGAGCCGGCGAGCAGTACTTC
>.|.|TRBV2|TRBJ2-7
CASRAEFNEQYF
TGTGCCAGCAGGGCCGAATTTAACGAGCAGTACTTC
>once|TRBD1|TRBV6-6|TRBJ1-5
CARKLQGAIGNQPQHF
TGTGCCAGAAAACTGCAGGGGGCAATAGGCAATCAGCCCCAGCATTTT
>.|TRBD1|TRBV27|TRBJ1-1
CASTNGQGKVNTEAFF
TGTGCCAGCACAAACGGACAGGGTAAGGTGAACACTGAAGCTTTCTTT
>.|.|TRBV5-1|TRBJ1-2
CASSRRQLDYGYTF
TGCGCCAGCAGCCGGAGACAGCTTGACTATGGCTACACCTTC
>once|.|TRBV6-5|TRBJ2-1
CASTPTGSSYNEQFF
TGTGCCAGCACCCCCACAGGGAGTTCCTACAATGAGCAGTTCTTC
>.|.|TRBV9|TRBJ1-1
CASTRAGEYTEAFF
TGTGCCAGCACCAGAGCCGGGGAGTACACTGAAGCTTTCTTT
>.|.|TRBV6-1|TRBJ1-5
CASSETQPQHF
TGTGCCAGCAGTGAAACCCAGCCCCAGCATTTT
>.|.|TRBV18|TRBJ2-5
CASSGDQETQYF
TGTGCCAGCTCGGGAGACCAAGAGACCCAGTACTTC
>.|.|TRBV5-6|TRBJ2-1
CASSLSVRLSGLRDNEQFF
TGTGCCAGCAGCTTGAGTGTTCGGTTATCTGGGCTGAGAGACAATGAGCAGTTCTTC
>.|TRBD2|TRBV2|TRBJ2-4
CATVGAGGGTICIQYF
TGTGCCACTGTGGGAGCGGGAGGAGGGACGATATGCATTCAGTACTTC
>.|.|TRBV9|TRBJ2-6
CASSPLSSSGANVLTF
TGTGCCAGCAGCCCGCTCTCTAGCTCTGGGGCCAACGTCCTGACTTTC
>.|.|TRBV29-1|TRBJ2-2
CSVAPMGRGHTGELFF
TGCAGCGTTGCACCAATGGGACGCGGGCACACCGGGGAGCTGTTTTTT
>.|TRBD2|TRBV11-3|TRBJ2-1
CASSALAGSQEGQFF
TGTGCCAGCAGCGCACTAGCGGGGAGCCAGGAGGGGCAGTTCTTC
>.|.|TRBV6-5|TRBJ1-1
CASSKRQNLNTEAFF
TGTGCCAGCAGTAAACGACAGAATCTGAACACTGAAGCTTTCTTT
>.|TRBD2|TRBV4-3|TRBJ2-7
CASSQDWGTSWYEQYF
TGCGCCAGCAGCCAAGATTGGGGGACTAGCTGGTACGAGCAGTACTTC
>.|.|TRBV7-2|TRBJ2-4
CASSLTLAGDIQYF
TGTGCCAGCAGCCTTACCCTCGCCGGGGACATTCAGTACTTC
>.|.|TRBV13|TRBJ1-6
CASSLQGGSYNSPLHF
TGTGCCAGCAGCTTACAGGGTGGCTCCTATAATTCACCCCTCCACTTT
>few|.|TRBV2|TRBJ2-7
CASSDGEQYF
TGTGCCAGCAGTGATGGGGAGCAGTACTTC
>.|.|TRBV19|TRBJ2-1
CASTETAYNEQFF
TGTGCCAGTACCGAAACAGCTTACAATGAGCAGTTCTTC
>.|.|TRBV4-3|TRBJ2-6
CASSQDFGYSGANVLTF
TGCGCCAGCAGCCAAGATTTCGGTTACTCTGGGGCCAACGTCCTGACTTTC
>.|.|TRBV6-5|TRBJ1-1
CASMGRDTNTEAFF
TGTGCCAGCATGGGCCGGGACACAAACACTGAAGCTTTCTTT
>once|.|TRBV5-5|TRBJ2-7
CASSLERVHEQYF
TGTGCCAGCAGCTTGGAAAGGGTCCACGAGCAGTACTTC
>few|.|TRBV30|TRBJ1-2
CAWSVGFGGLDYGYTF
TGTGCCTGGAGTGTAGGCTTCGGGGGGCTTGACTATGGCTACACCTTC
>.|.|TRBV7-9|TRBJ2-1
CASSLAGGSRHNEQFF
TGTGCCAGCAGCTTAGCTGGGGGGTCACGGCACAATGAGCAGTTCTTC
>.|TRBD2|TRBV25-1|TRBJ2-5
CASSDQLAGVIAQETQYF
TGTGCCAGCAGTGACCAGCTAGCGGGAGTTATAGCCCAAGAGACCCAGTACTTC
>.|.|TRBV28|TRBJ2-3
CASSLLGAGADTQYF
TGTGCCAGCAGTTTATTAGGGGCGGGCGCAGATACGCAGTATTTT
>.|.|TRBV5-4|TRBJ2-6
CASSQSIFDLGANVLTF
TGTGCCAGCAGCCAGTCTATCTTCGATCTGGGAGCCAACGTCCTGACTTTC